The rows below give T cell receptor beta chains drawn from one sample of a study of metastatic and nonmetastatic thyroid tumors. Using MiXCR, TCRdb reanalyzed the PCR reads. The table records some 11,000 clones, about 33% of them present only once. Sequencing input: tumor tissue. These TCRs come from a female donor with papillary thyroid cancer or a benign thyroid nodule (not recorded which). Some clones in this sample may be carry-over from other donors' samples. Both conserved end residues are part of each CDR3. A D gene is named only where the DNA matches it firmly. Part of the rows lack a size; the others show once, few, many or a class for expanded clones.

v_call	j_call	d_call	clone_size	cdr3_nt	cdr3_aa
TRBV20-1	TRBJ2-7	NA	NA	TGCAGTGCTAGGAACTCCGGGACTCGATACGAGCAGTACTTC	CSARNSGTRYEQYF
TRBV28	TRBJ1-6	NA	NA	TGTGCCAGCAGTTTAGGCAATAATTCACCCCTCCACTTT	CASSLGNNSPLHF
TRBV7-2	TRBJ2-1	TRBD1	many	TGTGCCAGCAGCTCCCGACAGGGGGCCGGTGAGCAGTTCTTC	CASSSRQGAGEQFF
TRBV12-3/TRBV12-4	TRBJ2-5	TRBD2	few	TGTGCCAGCAGTAACCCCGGGACTAGCGGGGGTAGGGGGACCCAGTACTTC	CASSNPGTSGGRGTQYF
TRBV5-1	TRBJ2-3	NA	NA	TGCGCCAGCAGCATGAGTGTAGTAGATACGCAGTATTTT	CASSMSVVDTQYF
TRBV7-2	TRBJ1-5	TRBD1	NA	TGTGCCAGCAGCGACAGGGCTGTTGGTGGTCAGCCCCAGCATTTT	CASSDRAVGGQPQHF
TRBV20-1	TRBJ2-7	NA	few	TGCAGTGCTAGAGATATTGGGAATAGCGTCGACGAGCAGTACTTC	CSARDIGNSVDEQYF
TRBV7-2	TRBJ1-2	TRBD1	medium-sized	TGTGCCAGCAGCTTATCACCCCGGACAGGGCGTAACTATGGCTACACCTTC	CASSLSPRTGRNYGYTF
TRBV7-9	TRBJ1-3	NA	medium-sized	TGTGCCAGCAGCTACGGGGAGGCGGGAAACACCATATATTTT	CASSYGEAGNTIYF
TRBV11-2	TRBJ2-7	NA	NA	TGTGCCAGCAGCTTCGGCCTAGGTTCCTTCTCCGAGCAGTACTTC	CASSFGLGSFSEQYF
TRBV6-1	TRBJ2-2	TRBD1	NA	TGTGCCAGCAGTTCCCGCAGGGGGATCACCGGGGAGCTGTTTTTT	CASSSRRGITGELFF
TRBV7-7	TRBJ2-2	TRBD2	NA	TGTGCTAGCAGCTTTACTAGCGGGAACACCGGGGAGCTGTTTTTT	CASSFTSGNTGELFF
TRBV2	TRBJ2-4	NA	few	TGTGCCAGCAGGGAACAAGGGGGAGGTGGCCAGTACTTC	CASREQGGGGQYF
TRBV6-1	TRBJ2-2	TRBD1	few	TGTGCCAGCAGACGGACAGGGAACACCGGGGAGCTGTTTTTT	CASRRTGNTGELFF
TRBV11-1	TRBJ1-3	NA	once	TGTGCCAGCAGCTTTGGGGGCAGGGCATTCTCTGGAAACACCATATATTTT	CASSFGGRAFSGNTIYF
TRBV5-1	TRBJ2-7	NA	NA	TGCGCCAGCAGCGCAGCTCCGGGTTGGGGAACCTACGAGCAGTACTTC	CASSAAPGWGTYEQYF
TRBV27	TRBJ2-3	TRBD2	NA	TGTGCCAGCAGGAATACTAGCGGGACCACAGATACGCGGTATTTT	CASRNTSGTTDTRYF
TRBV11-2	TRBJ1-2	NA	NA	TGTGCCAGCAGCAATCTAGGGTACAGCCTCTATGGCTACACCTTC	CASSNLGYSLYGYTF
TRBV6-1	TRBJ1-2	TRBD1	medium-sized	TGTGCCAGCAGTGGCCTAGACAGGGGCCATGGCTACACCTTC	CASSGLDRGHGYTF
TRBV6-1	TRBJ2-7	NA	many	TGTGCCAGCAGTGATTTGGTACACGAGCAGTACTTC	CASSDLVHEQYF
TRBV28	TRBJ2-7	TRBD2	few	TGTGCCAGCAGTCCTCAACCCAGGACTAGCCGCTACGAGCAGTACTTC	CASSPQPRTSRYEQYF
TRBV12-3/TRBV12-4	TRBJ2-7	TRBD1	few	TGTGCCAGCAATAGGGACAGGTGGCGCTACGAGCAGTACTTC	CASNRDRWRYEQYF
TRBV30	TRBJ2-7	NA	NA	TGTGCCTGGGACTTCTCGCGGGGCTCCTACGAGCAGTACTTC	CAWDFSRGSYEQYF
TRBV7-3	TRBJ2-7	NA	NA	TGTGCCAGCAGCCAGGGCCACGAGCAGTACTTC	CASSQGHEQYF
TRBV11-2	TRBJ2-7	NA	medium-sized	TGTGCCAGCAGCACCGGACGGCTAAGCTCCTACGAGCAGTACTTC	CASSTGRLSSYEQYF
TRBV6-2/TRBV6-3	TRBJ2-3	TRBD1	NA	TGTGCCAGCAGTTACGTTTGGGACAGTGCTAGCACAGATACGCAGTATTTT	CASSYVWDSASTDTQYF
TRBV30	TRBJ1-6	NA	NA	TGTGCCTGGACCGCTCAGGGGAACTCACCCCTCCACTTT	CAWTAQGNSPLHF
TRBV20-1	TRBJ2-3	TRBD2	NA	TGCAGTGCTGGGGGTAGCGGGAGGGCCCTAAATACGCAGTATTTT	CSAGGSGRALNTQYF
TRBV18	TRBJ2-7	NA	many	TGTGCCAGCTCACCACACCCTTTGGGGGGACGCGAGCAGTACTTC	CASSPHPLGGREQYF
TRBV27	TRBJ2-1	NA	NA	TGTGCCAGCAGCCGCGGGTTTAATGAGCAGTTCTTC	CASSRGFNEQFF
TRBV10-3	TRBJ2-7	TRBD1	few	TGTGCCCTACGACAGGGCCACGAGCAGTACTTC	CALRQGHEQYF
TRBV7-8	TRBJ1-1	NA	many	TGTGCCAGCAGCTTAAGGGACACCCTCGAAGCTTTCTTT	CASSLRDTLEAFF
TRBV27	TRBJ2-7	NA	NA	TGTGCCAGCAGTTTTCGAGGGGCCAGCTACGAGCAGTACTTC	CASSFRGASYEQYF
TRBV6-1	TRBJ2-3	TRBD2	few	TGTGCCAGCCTCGGTGGTAGCGGGAGAACAGATACGCAGTATTTT	CASLGGSGRTDTQYF
TRBV6-1	TRBJ2-1	TRBD2	NA	TGTGCCAGCAGCCGACTAGCGGTAGCGCCCCGTGAGCAGTTCTTC	CASSRLAVAPREQFF
TRBV3-1	TRBJ2-2	NA	NA	TGTGCCAGCACCCGGGGTCTCTACACCGGGGAGCTGTTTTTT	CASTRGLYTGELFF
TRBV7-9	TRBJ1-2	NA	medium-sized	TGTGCCAGCAGCTCGATATCCCTGGGCTACACCTTC	CASSSISLGYTF
TRBV7-9	TRBJ2-1	NA	NA	TGTGCCAGCAGGACGCAGGGACACAATGAGCAGTTCTTC	CASRTQGHNEQFF
TRBV18	TRBJ1-1	NA	many	TGTGCCAGCTCACCACAGGGAGGGACTGAAGCTTTCTTT	CASSPQGGTEAFF
TRBV20-1	TRBJ1-2	NA	many	TGCAGTGCTGGACAAGCTAACTATGGCTACACCTTC	CSAGQANYGYTF
TRBV6-5	TRBJ1-1	NA	few	TGTGCCAGCAGTTACTCCCCGACAGTTAACACTGAAGCTTTCTTT	CASSYSPTVNTEAFF
TRBV7-9	TRBJ2-7	TRBD2	NA	TGTGCCAGCAGCTTAGTACGGGAGGGCCGATACGAGCAGTACTTC	CASSLVREGRYEQYF
TRBV9	TRBJ2-7	NA	NA	TGTGCCAGCAGTCGAGTTGGGTACGAGCAGTACTTC	CASSRVGYEQYF
TRBV20-1	TRBJ2-7	TRBD2	NA	TGCAGTGCTAGACTGGCGGGAGGCCTGTCCTACGAGCAGTACTTC	CSARLAGGLSYEQYF
TRBV28	TRBJ1-4	TRBD1	NA	TGTGCCAGCAGTCCCCCGGGACAGGGAGCTAATGAAAAACTGTTTTTT	CASSPPGQGANEKLFF